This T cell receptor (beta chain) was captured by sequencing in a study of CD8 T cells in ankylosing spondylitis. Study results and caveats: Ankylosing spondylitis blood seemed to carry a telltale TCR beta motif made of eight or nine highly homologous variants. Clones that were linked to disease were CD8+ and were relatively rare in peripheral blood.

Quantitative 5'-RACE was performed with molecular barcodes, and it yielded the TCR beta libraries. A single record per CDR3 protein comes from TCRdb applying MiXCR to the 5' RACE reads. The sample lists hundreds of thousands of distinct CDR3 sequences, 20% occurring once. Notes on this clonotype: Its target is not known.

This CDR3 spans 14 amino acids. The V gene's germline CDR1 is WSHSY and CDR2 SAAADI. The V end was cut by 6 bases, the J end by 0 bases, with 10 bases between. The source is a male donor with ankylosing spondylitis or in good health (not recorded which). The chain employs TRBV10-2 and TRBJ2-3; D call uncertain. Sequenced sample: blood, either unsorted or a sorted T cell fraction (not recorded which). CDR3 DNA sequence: TGCGCCAGCAGCCCCAGACCTAGCACAGATACGCAGTATTTT. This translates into CASSPRPSTDTQYF.